The clone carrying this T cell receptor (beta chain) was observed many times. Antigen: not known. Germline-derived CDR1 and CDR2 are SNHLY and FYNNEI. The CDR3 is 16 residues long. V gave up 4 bases and J gave up 2 bases, with 12 bases separating them. TCR beta VDJ and CDR3 were profiled, and genomic DNA was the template. One entry per CDR3 protein results from TCRdb running MiXCR on the reads. The sample includes hundreds of thousands of distinct CDR3 sequences, about two thirds of them seen just once. The sample is drawn from a study of CD8+CD57+ T cells in acquired aplastic anemia. Study-wide points: Patient and control CD8+ Simpson's diversity was not significantly different.

The material sequenced was sorted CD4+, CD8+, or CD8+CD57+ T cells (not recorded which) from PBMCs. The TCR was taken from a human donor in good health, serving as a control. The chain combines TRBV2 with TRBJ2-6; D call uncertain. CDR3 in amino acids: CASSGLESPGANVLTF. The DNA for the CDR3 is TGTGCCAGCAGTGGCCTCGAGAGCCCTGGGGCCAACGTCCTGACTTTC.